This T cell receptor (beta chain) was sequenced in a study of blood T cell repertoires in COVID-19. Study background: From the United States, Italy and Spain came samples of acute and convalescent COVID-19.

Clones were sequenced by immunoSEQ multiplex PCR, and TCRdb holds only the in-frame ones, with some missing. The sample holds roughly 60,000 clones, roughly 84% seen once. This clone came up once. Germline values: CDR1 KGHSH, CDR2 LQKENI. The CDR3 consists of 14 residues. The V end was cut by 5 bases, the J end by 1 base, with 11 bases between. Specimen: peripheral blood. V usage is TRBV18 and J usage is TRBJ1-1; D is unclear. The TCR comes from a man aged 25-45 years with COVID-19, enrolled during active disease. CDR3 nucleotide sequence: TGTGCCAGCTCAAGCGAGGCCGGGAACACTGAAGCTTTCTTT. Protein sequence: CASSSEAGNTEAFF.